This T cell receptor (beta chain) was profiled in a study of cytomegalovirus exposure and HLA in healthy donors. Findings and caveats of the study: TCR association rates varied by HLA locus in a later analysis, with DRB1 highest and HLA-C lowest. Presence/absence analyses took donor sequencing depth as roughly uniform. Based on reports, TCR beta sequences accurately predicted HLA-A and HLA-B alleles for most subjects.

60 Vbeta and 13 Jbeta primers were used in PCR. Authors' methods: An analysis performed later counted roughly 80 million unique TCR beta chains (approximately 11 million of them shared). Only in-frame clones appear in the TCRdb table, and some are missing; sequencing was by immunoSEQ multiplex PCR. The V and J calls and clone size are taken from that table; D and trimming were inferred from the DNA. The table shows around 170,000 clones, with around 80% occurring only once. On this clone: Its matching antigen is unknown.

V lost 6 bases, J lost 1 base, and 12 bases lay in between. Germline lookup yields CDR1 SNHLY and CDR2 FYNNEI. The CDR3 covers 14 residues. The source material was PBMCs. This chain joins TRBV2 and TRBJ1-1; D not certain. The receptor was isolated from a man aged 40-50 years in good health and CMV-seronegative. Written as DNA, the CDR3 is TGTGCCAGCAGCGATCAGTTGTCGAACACTGAAGCTTTCTTT. Translation: CASSDQLSNTEAFF.